This T cell receptor (beta chain) was sequenced for a study of OX40 agonist ivuxolimab in advanced cancers. Method: immunoSEQ multiplex PCR; TCRdb's copy keeps in-frame clones and lacks some. The data contain more than 85,000 clones, roughly 91% of them seen just once; the ten biggest clones take up around 0.3%. The study's findings and limits: More expanded clones were seen, on average, in CD8+ T cells than in CD4+. Among some nonresponders, normalized T-cell clonal expansion was also low.

Trimming stripped 3 bases from V and 6 bases from J, with 13 bases between. Germline V gene sequence: CDR1 SGHKS, CDR2 YYEKEE (reference sequence). The length of the CDR3 is 13 residues. This clone was observed a single time. Its antigen remains unknown. The sequence was obtained from an adult with an advanced solid tumor such as melanoma, head and neck, liver or kidney cancer. Sample: CD4+ or CD8+ T cells sorted from blood, taken in a trial of the OX40 agonist ivuxolimab. The chain links TRBV5-5 to TRBJ2-7, with D perhaps TRBD1 (6 bases). The CDR3 DNA reads as TGTGCCAGCAGCTCTGGACAGTTAGCCGAGCAGTACTTC. Residues: CASSSGQLAEQYF.